The 26 T cell receptor beta chains below were found in one sample sequenced in a study of cytomegalovirus exposure and HLA in healthy donors. PCR employed 60 Vbeta and 13 Jbeta primers. TCRdb's copy holds only in-frame clones and misses some; the assay was immunoSEQ multiplex PCR. The sample shows about 140,000 clones, less than 85% of them seen only once. The sample consisted of PBMCs. The receptors stem from a middle-aged man in good health and CMV-seronegative.

This chain connects TRBV25-1 to TRBJ1-2; D is perhaps TRBD1 (5 bases). Germline assignment: CDR1 MGHDK and CDR2 SYGVNS. Trimming pared 6 bases from V and 6 bases from J, leaving 14 bases between. The CDR3 totals 13 residues. CDR3 sequence reads: CASRTEKGHGYTF. DNA for the CDR3: TGTGCCAGCAGGACGGAGAAGGGGCATGGCTACACCTTC.

This chain's CDR3 is CASSETGNSPLHF. In DNA form, the CDR3 reads TGTGCCAGCAGTGAAACGGGTAATTCACCCCTCCACTTT. The chain links TRBV25-1 to TRBJ1-6, with unresolved D. The CDR3 length is 13 residues. Germline CDR1 and CDR2: MGHDK and SYGVNS. V lost 2 bases to trimming and J lost 6 bases, with 5 bases between them.

V is TRBV4-3 and J is TRBJ1-1; 7 nucleotides agree with TRBD1. Germline CDR1 and CDR2: LGHNA and YSLEER. With 2 bases clipped from V and 4 bases from J, the junction kept 4 bases outside the gene matches. The length of the CDR3 is 14 residues. The CDR3 DNA follows: TGCGCCAGCAGCCAACTCAGGGGGTTCACTGAAGCTTTCTTT. The encoded protein is CASSQLRGFTEAFF.

This clone was recorded only once. V usage is TRBV14 and J usage is TRBJ1-1; D may be TRBD1 (6 bases). The CDR3 sequence is 12 residues long. The germline V gene encodes CDR1 SGHDN and CDR2 FVKESK. V dropped 4 bases and J dropped 7 bases, with 10 bases sitting between them. The CDR3 spells CASSRGGIEAFF. CDR3 DNA sequence: TGTGCCAGCAGCCGAGGGGGAATTGAAGCTTTCTTT.

This clone was observed once. The V gene is TRBV7-3, the J gene TRBJ1-1; weak D call: TRBD1 (5 bases). CDR3 length: 14 residues. V was pared by 5 bases and J by 6 bases, with 16 bases between. Germline V CDR1 and CDR2: SGHTA, FQGTGA. CDR3 amino acids: CASSQIGVRAEAFF. Written as DNA, the CDR3 is TGTGCCAGCAGCCAGATAGGGGTTCGGGCTGAAGCTTTCTTT.

This clone was seen a single time. The chain couples TRBV11-2 to TRBJ1-5, with a weak D call TRBD1 (5 bases). Trimming cost V 5 bases and J 9 bases, with 17 bases left between them. The CDR3 loop spans 14 amino acids. Germline CDR1 SGHAT, CDR2 FQNNGV. CDR3 in DNA: TGTGCCAGCAGCCCCGGAGTTACCGGGGGGCCCCAGCATTTT. It encodes CASSPGVTGGPQHF.

This chain links TRBV6-5 with TRBJ1-1, with D possibly matching TRBD1 (6 bases). The length of the CDR3 is 15 residues. Trimming left V 4 bases short and J 1 base short, with 13 bases between. CDR1 MNHEY and CDR2 SVGAGI come from the germline V gene. CDR3 in DNA: TGTGCCAGCAGTTCTCTGAGGACAGAGAACACTGAAGCTTTCTTT. The encoded protein is CASSSLRTENTEAFF.

The chain is built from TRBV19 and TRBJ1-2; the D is unclear. The germline V gene encodes CDR1 LNHDA and CDR2 SQIVND (reference sequence). Trimming took 3 bases from V and 2 from J, leaving 7 bases between them. This CDR3 contains 13 residues. CDR3 DNA sequence: TGTGCCAGTAGTATGGGCTTGAACTATGGCTACACCTTC. Its translation is CASSMGLNYGYTF. The variable domain in full, completed from reference TRBV19 and TRBJ1-2, reads DGGITQSPKYLFRKEGQNVTLSCEQNLNHDAMYWYRQDPGQGLRLIYYSQIVNDFQKGDIAEGYSVSREKKESFPLTVTSAQKNPTAFYLCASSMGLNYGYTFGSGTRLTVV.

V and J are TRBV14 and TRBJ2-1, with TRBD2 matching 12 bases. Germline V CDR1 and CDR2: SGHDN, FVKESK. V shed 9 bases and J 7 bases; nucleotides not matched to a gene: 7. The CDR3 runs 14 residues. The CDR3 nucleotides read TGTGCCAGAGGGGTTACTAGCGGGAGGAATGAGCAGTTCTTC. Translation: CARGVTSGRNEQFF.

The chain combines TRBV7-9 with TRBJ2-7; 8 bases are a match to TRBD1. Per germline, CDR1 SEHNR and CDR2 FQNEAQ (reference sequence). The trim removed 3 bases at V and 0 bases at J, leaving 1 base unmatched. The CDR3 contains 14 residues. CDR3 DNA sequence: TGTGCCAGCAGCTTCGGGACAGGCTCCTACGAGCAGTACTTC. Encoded protein: CASSFGTGSYEQYF.

The genes are TRBV7-2 and TRBJ2-2, with a tentative D call TRBD1 (6 bases). Trimming took 10 bases from V and 1 from J, leaving 10 bases between them. This CDR3 has 13 amino acids. Looked up from germline, CDR1 is SGHTA and CDR2 is FQGNSA. The CDR3 region has the DNA TGTGCCACCAGGACAGAGAACACCGGGGAGCTGTTTTTT. Translating it yields CATRTENTGELFF.

The rearrangement joins TRBV9 to TRBJ2-6; 10 nucleotides match TRBD1. CDR1 and CDR2 (germline): SGDLS, YYNGEE. The CDR3 extends over 15 amino acids. With V trimmed by 9 bases and J by 3 bases, 6 bases remained unmatched. CDR3 in DNA: TGTGCCACCGGGACAGGGGACGGTGGGGCCAACGTCCTGACTTTC. Amino acids: CATGTGDGGANVLTF. Full variable domain (missing parts from reference TRBV9 and TRBJ2-6): DSGVTQTPKHLITATGQRVTLRCSPRSGDLSVYWYQQSLDQGLQFLIQYYNGEERAKGNILERFSAQQFPDLHSELNLSSLELGDSALYFCATGTGDGGANVLTFGAGSRLTVL.

The chain joins TRBV2 to TRBJ2-5; 7 nucleotides line up with TRBD1. Germline assignment: CDR1 SNHLY and CDR2 FYNNEI. Germline trimming cut 4 bases from V and 5 bases from J; bases unmatched to any gene: 31. CDR3 length equals 22 residues. CDR3 amino acids: CASSVVRAQGDGVRQSSETQYF. DNA for the CDR3: TGTGCCAGCAGTGTAGTACGAGCCCAGGGGGATGGAGTGCGGCAGTCATCGGAGACCCAGTACTTC.

The rearrangement joins TRBV5-1 to TRBJ2-7; no firm D call. This CDR3 comprises 13 residues. Trimming left V 0 bases short and J 3 bases short, with 7 bases between. Germline loops: CDR1 SGHRS, CDR2 YFSETQ. In nucleotides, the CDR3 is TGCGCCAGCAGCTTGGGGCCGATCTACGAGCAGTACTTC. The encoded protein is CASSLGPIYEQYF.

The sample holds a few counts of this clone. The rearrangement links TRBV6-5 to TRBJ2-3; D gene ambiguous. The germline CDR1 and CDR2 sequences are MNHEY and SVGAGI. This CDR3 has 11 amino acids. V dropped 10 bases and J dropped 5 bases, with 10 bases sitting between them. As DNA, the CDR3 is TGTGCCACTCTCCTCGGAGATACGCAGTATTTT. This codes for CATLLGDTQYF.

This clone appeared a few times. The rearrangement joins TRBV10-3 to TRBJ2-7; a weak D match, TRBD2 (7 bases). There are 11 residues in the CDR3. CDR1 and CDR2 from the germline V gene are ENHRY and SYGVKD. Trimming cost V 8 bases and J 7 bases, with 12 bases left between them. The CDR3 here is CAIGGGGEQYF. Written as DNA, the CDR3 is TGTGCCATCGGGGGCGGGGGAGAGCAGTACTTC.

The V call is TRBV13, the J call TRBJ2-3; 8 nucleotides agree with TRBD1. Germline loops: CDR1 PRHDT, CDR2 FYEKMQ (reference sequence). V trimming: 10 bases; J trimming: 6 bases; junction bases outside the gene matches: 12. There are 14 residues in the CDR3. The CDR3 bases are TGTGCCACCCGGGTTACAGGGGGTAGGGATACGCAGTATTTT. Protein product: CATRVTGGRDTQYF. The full variable domain, in which reference TRBV13 and TRBJ2-3 provide the parts outside the CDR3, is AAGVIQSPRHLIKEKRETATLKCYPIPRHDTVYWYQQGPGQDPQFLISFYEKMQSDKGSIPDRFSAQQFSDYHSELNMSSLELGDSALYFCATRVTGGRDTQYFGPGTRLTVL.

A single count supports this clone. The J gene is TRBJ2-3, the V gene TRBV28, with D possibly matching TRBD1 (6 bases). V gave up 2 bases and J gave up 0 bases, with 9 bases separating them. This CDR3 is built from 15 residues. Germline CDR1 and CDR2: MDHEN and SYDVKM. CDR3 coding DNA: TGTGCCAGCAGTTTACCTGGACAGAGCACAGATACGCAGTATTTT. It yields the protein CASSLPGQSTDTQYF. The whole variable domain, remainder taken from reference TRBV28 and TRBJ2-3, is DVKVTQSSRYLVKRTGEKVFLECVQDMDHENMFWYRQDPGLGLRLIYFSYDVKMKEKGDIPEGYSVSREKKERFSLILESASTNQTSMYLCASSLPGQSTDTQYFGPGTRLTVL.

The chain has TRBV19 and TRBJ2-2; D perhaps matches TRBD2 (6 bases). The germline V gene encodes CDR1 LNHDA and CDR2 SQIVND (reference sequence). The CDR3 is 16 residues long. Deletions cut 3 bases from V and 1 base from J, with 12 bases between. The CDR3 nucleotides read TGTGCCAGTAGTATTGCTAGCGCTATGAACACCGGGGAGCTGTTTTTT. Protein sequence: CASSIASAMNTGELFF. Complete variable domain (other parts from reference TRBV19 and TRBJ2-2): DGGITQSPKYLFRKEGQNVTLSCEQNLNHDAMYWYRQDPGQGLRLIYYSQIVNDFQKGDIAEGYSVSREKKESFPLTVTSAQKNPTAFYLCASSIASAMNTGELFFGEGSRLTVL.

The V and J genes are TRBV6-1 and TRBJ1-5; D ambiguous. V lost 1 base and J 6 bases, leaving 7 bases between the germline ends. The CDR3 runs to 13 residues. Germline CDR1 MNHNS, CDR2 SASEGT. The CDR3 here is CASSEELSQPQHF. As DNA, the CDR3 is TGTGCCAGCAGTGAAGAGCTAAGTCAGCCCCAGCATTTT.

The V call is TRBV5-6, the J call TRBJ1-6, with D possibly TRBD1 on 6 matching bases. The CDR3 is 16 amino acids. The V end lost 1 base, the J end lost 5 bases, and 13 bases lay between the germline ends. Germline V gene data show CDR1 as SGHDT and CDR2 as YYEEEE. The chain's CDR3 is CASSLRRGQNNSPLHF. As DNA, the CDR3 is TGTGCCAGCAGCTTGAGACGCGGACAGAATAATTCACCCCTCCACTTT.

This sequence joins TRBV4-1 and TRBJ1-2; maybe TRBD1 (5 bases). The CDR3 is 14 residues long. V lost 1 base to trimming and J lost 6 bases, with 12 bases between them. Per the germline V gene, CDR1 is MGHRA and CDR2 is YSYEKL. CDR3 in amino acids: CASSQVTGRDGYTF. The DNA for the CDR3 is TGCGCCAGCAGCCAAGTTACAGGCAGGGATGGCTACACCTTC.

The chain links TRBV2 to TRBJ2-3; D is perhaps TRBD2 (7 bases). The CDR3 length is 15 residues. Germline CDR1 reads SNHLY; CDR2 reads FYNNEI. Trimming took off 0 bases at V and 5 bases at J, with 12 bases between the two ends. The DNA for the CDR3 is TGTGCCAGCAGTGAAGCGGGGGGGCGGAGAGATACGCAGTATTTT. It codes for CASSEAGGRRDTQYF. The full variable domain, its missing parts supplied by reference TRBV2 and TRBJ2-3, is EPEVTQTPSHQVTQMGQEVILRCVPISNHLYFYWYRQILGQKVEFLVSFYNNEISEKSEIFDDQFSVERPDGSNFTLKIRSTKLEDSAMYFCASSEAGGRRDTQYFGPGTRLTVL.

This chain connects TRBV30 to TRBJ1-5, with 8 bases aligning to TRBD1. CDR3 length: 13 residues. Germline V gene data show CDR1 as GTSNPN and CDR2 as SVGIG (reference sequence). V shed 3 bases and J 3 bases; nucleotides not matched to a gene: 1. CDR3 residues: CAWRTGVNQPQHF. The CDR3 DNA follows: TGTGCCTGGAGGACAGGGGTCAATCAGCCCCAGCATTTT.

V usage is TRBV29-1 and J usage is TRBJ1-1; D call uncertain. With 4 bases removed from V and 1 base from J, the gap between germline ends came to 4 bases. CDR3 length: 11 amino acids. In germline, CDR1 is SQVTM, CDR2 ANQGSEA. The CDR3 protein is CSVVQNTEAFF. CDR3 in DNA: TGCAGCGTTGTTCAGAACACTGAAGCTTTCTTT.

The rearrangement uses TRBV18 and TRBJ1-6, with D uncertain. Germline CDR1 reads KGHSH; CDR2 reads LQKENI. V lost 3 bases and J lost 9, with 18 bases in between. This CDR3 is 16 amino acids long. For the CDR3, the DNA is TGTGCCAGCTCACCTCCGGTTTCGGGGAAGAGTTCACCCCTCCACTTT. Translated: CASSPPVSGKSSPLHF. The full variable domain, completed using reference TRBV18 and TRBJ1-6, is NAGVMQNPRHLVRRRGQEARLRCSPMKGHSHVYWYRQLPEEGLKFMVYLQKENIIDESGMPKERFSAEFPKEGPSILRIQQVVRGDSAAYFCASSPPVSGKSSPLHFGNGTRLTVT.